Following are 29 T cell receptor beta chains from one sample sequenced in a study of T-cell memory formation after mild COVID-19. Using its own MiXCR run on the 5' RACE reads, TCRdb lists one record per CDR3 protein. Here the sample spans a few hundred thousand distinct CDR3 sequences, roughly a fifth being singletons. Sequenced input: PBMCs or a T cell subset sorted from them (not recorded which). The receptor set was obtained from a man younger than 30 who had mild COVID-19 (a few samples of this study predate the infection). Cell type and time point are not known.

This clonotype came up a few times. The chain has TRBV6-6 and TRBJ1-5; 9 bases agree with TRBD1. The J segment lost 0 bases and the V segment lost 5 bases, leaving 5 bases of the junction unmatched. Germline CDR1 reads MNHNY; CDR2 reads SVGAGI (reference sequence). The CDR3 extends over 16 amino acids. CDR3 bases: TGTGCCAGCAGTCGCGGGACAGGGTATAGCAATCAGCCCCAGCATTTT. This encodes CASSRGTGYSNQPQHF.

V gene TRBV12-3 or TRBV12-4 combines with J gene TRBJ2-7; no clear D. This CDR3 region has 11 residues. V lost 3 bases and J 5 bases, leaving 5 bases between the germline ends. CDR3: CASSLFHEQYF. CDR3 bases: TGTGCCAGCAGTTTGTTCCACGAGCAGTACTTC.

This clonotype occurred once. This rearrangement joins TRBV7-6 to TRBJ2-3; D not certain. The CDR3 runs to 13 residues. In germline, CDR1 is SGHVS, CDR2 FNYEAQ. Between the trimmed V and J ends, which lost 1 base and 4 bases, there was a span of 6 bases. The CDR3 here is CASSLGAADTQYF. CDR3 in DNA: TGTGCCAGCAGCTTAGGGGCCGCAGATACGCAGTATTTT.

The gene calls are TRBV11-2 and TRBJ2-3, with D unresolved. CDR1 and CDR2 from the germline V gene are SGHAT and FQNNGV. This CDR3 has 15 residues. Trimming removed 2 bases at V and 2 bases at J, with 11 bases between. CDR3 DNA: TGTGCCAGCAGCTTACTGTATCAGAACACAGATACGCAGTATTTT. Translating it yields CASSLLYQNTDTQYF.

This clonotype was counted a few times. The CDR3 sequence is CASSRQGSGELFF. CDR3 DNA sequence: TGTGCCAGCAGCCGACAGGGGTCCGGGGAGCTGTTTTTT. The V call is TRBV7-9, the J call TRBJ2-2; TRBD1 matches 8 bases. From germline, CDR1 is SEHNR and CDR2 FQNEAQ (reference sequence). The length of the CDR3 is 13 residues. Unmatched junction bases numbered 2, after V lost 5 bases and J lost 6 bases.

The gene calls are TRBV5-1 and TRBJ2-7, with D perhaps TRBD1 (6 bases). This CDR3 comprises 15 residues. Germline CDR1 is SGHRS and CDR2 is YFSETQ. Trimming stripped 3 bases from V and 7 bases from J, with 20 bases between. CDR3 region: CASSSGTSFLGEQYF. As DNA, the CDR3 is TGCGCCAGCAGCTCCGGGACAAGCTTTTTGGGGGAGCAGTACTTC. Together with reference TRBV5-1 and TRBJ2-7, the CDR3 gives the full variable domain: KAGVTQTPRYLIKTRGQQVTLSCSPISGHRSVSWYQQTPGQGLQFLFEYFSETQRNKGNFPGRFSGRQFSNSRSEMNVSTLELGDSALYLCASSSGTSFLGEQYFGPGTRLTVT.

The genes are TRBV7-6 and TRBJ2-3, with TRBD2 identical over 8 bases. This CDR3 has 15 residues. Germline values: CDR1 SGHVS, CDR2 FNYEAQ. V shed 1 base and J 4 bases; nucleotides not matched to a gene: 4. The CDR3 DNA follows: TGTGCCAGCAGCTTAGTTGGACTAGCCGCAGATACGCAGTATTTT. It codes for CASSLVGLAADTQYF. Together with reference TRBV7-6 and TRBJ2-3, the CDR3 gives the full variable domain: GAGVSQSPRYKVTKRGQDVALRCDPISGHVSLYWYRQALGQGPEFLTYFNYEAQQDKSGLPNDRFSAERPEGSISTLTIQRTEQRDSAMYRCASSLVGLAADTQYFGPGTRLTVL.

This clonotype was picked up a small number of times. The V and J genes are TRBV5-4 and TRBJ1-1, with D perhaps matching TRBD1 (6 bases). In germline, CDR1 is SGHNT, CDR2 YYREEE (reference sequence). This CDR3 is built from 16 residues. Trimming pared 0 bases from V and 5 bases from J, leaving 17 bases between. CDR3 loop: CASSLAPGAIRTEAFF. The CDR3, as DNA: TGTGCCAGCAGCTTGGCCCCGGGGGCTATTAGGACTGAAGCTTTCTTT.

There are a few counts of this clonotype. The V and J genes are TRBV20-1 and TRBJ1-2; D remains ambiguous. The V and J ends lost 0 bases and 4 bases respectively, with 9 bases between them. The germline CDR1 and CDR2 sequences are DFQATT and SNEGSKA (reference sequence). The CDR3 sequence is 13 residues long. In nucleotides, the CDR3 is TGCAGTGCTAGAGATAGGCGGTTCTATGGCTACACCTTC. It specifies CSARDRRFYGYTF.

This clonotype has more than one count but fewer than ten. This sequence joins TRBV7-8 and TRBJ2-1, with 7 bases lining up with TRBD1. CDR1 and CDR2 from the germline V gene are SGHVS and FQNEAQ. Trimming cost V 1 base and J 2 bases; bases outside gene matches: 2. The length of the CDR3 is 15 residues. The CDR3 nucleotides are TGTGCCAGCAGCTTAGTGGGACAGCCCTACAATGAGCAGTTCTTC. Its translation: CASSLVGQPYNEQFF. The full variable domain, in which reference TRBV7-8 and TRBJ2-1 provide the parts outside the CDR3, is GAGVSQSPRYKVAKRGQDVALRCDPISGHVSLFWYQQALGQGPEFLTYFQNEAQLDKSGLPSDRFFAERPEGSVSTLKIQRTQQEDSAVYLCASSLVGQPYNEQFFGPGTRLTVL.

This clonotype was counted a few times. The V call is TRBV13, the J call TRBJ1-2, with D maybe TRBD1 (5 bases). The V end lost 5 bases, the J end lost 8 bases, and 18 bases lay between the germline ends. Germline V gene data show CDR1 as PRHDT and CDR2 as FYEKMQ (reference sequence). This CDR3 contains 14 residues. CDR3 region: CASSRGQGHRGYTF. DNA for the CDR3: TGTGCCAGCAGCCGCGGTCAGGGCCATCGGGGCTACACCTTC. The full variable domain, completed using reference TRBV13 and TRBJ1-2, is AAGVIQSPRHLIKEKRETATLKCYPIPRHDTVYWYQQGPGQDPQFLISFYEKMQSDKGSIPDRFSAQQFSDYHSELNMSSLELGDSALYFCASSRGQGHRGYTFGSGTRLTVV.

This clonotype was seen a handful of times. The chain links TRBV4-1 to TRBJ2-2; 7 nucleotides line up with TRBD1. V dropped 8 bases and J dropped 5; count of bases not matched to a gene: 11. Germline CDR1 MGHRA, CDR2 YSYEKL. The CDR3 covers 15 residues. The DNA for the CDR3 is TGCGCCAGCCGTCGACAGGGCGGTAAGACCGGGGAGCTGTTTTTT. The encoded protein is CASRRQGGKTGELFF.

CDR3 residues: CSVERTGRGAEQFF. The CDR3, as DNA: TGCAGCGTTGAAAGGACAGGGCGCGGCGCAGAGCAGTTCTTC. The V and J genes are TRBV29-1 and TRBJ2-1, with 8 bases aligning to TRBD1. V shed 2 bases and J 10 bases; nucleotides not matched to a gene: 10. The CDR3 is 14 residues long. Germline V gives CDR1 SQVTM, CDR2 ANQGSEA.

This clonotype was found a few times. The CDR3 nucleotides read TGTGCCAGCAGCACAGTCTGGGGCACTGAAGCTTTCTTT. Translated, it gives CASSTVWGTEAFF. This rearrangement joins TRBV6-2 or TRBV6-3 to TRBJ1-1; D unresolved. Trimming pared 6 bases from V and 4 bases from J, leaving 12 bases between. This CDR3 is 13 amino acids long. Germline CDR1 reads MNHEY; CDR2 reads SVGEGT.

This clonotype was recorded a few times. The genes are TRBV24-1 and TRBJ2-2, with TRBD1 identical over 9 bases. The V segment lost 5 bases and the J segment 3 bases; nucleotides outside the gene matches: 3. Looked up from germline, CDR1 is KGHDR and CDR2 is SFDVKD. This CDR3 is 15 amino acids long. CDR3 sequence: CATSVDRGYTGELFF. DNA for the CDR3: TGTGCCACCAGTGTCGACAGGGGGTACACCGGGGAGCTGTTTTTT.

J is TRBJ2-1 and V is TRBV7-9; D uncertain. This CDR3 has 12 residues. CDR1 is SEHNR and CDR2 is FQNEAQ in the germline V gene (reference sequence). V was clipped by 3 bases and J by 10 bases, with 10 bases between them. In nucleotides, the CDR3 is TGTGCCAGCAGCTTGTACGTGCAGGAGCAGTTCTTC. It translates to CASSLYVQEQFF.

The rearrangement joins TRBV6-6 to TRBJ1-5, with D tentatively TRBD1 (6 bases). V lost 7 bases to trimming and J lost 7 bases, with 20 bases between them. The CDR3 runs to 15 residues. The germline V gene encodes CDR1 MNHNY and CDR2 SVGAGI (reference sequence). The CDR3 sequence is CASTIRQAGLQPQHF. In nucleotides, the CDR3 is TGTGCCAGCACCATTAGACAGGCCGGGTTACAGCCCCAGCATTTT.

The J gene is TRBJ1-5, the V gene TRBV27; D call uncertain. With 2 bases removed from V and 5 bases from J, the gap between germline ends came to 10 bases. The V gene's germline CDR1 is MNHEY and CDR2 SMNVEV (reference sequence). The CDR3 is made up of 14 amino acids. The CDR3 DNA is TGTGCCAGCAGTTTAGCGGGAAACCATCAGCCCCAGCATTTT. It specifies CASSLAGNHQPQHF.

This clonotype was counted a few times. CDR3 loop: CASSPEVSTGGYQETQYF. The CDR3 DNA follows: TGTGCCAGCAGCCCAGAGGTCTCGACAGGGGGGTACCAAGAGACCCAGTACTTC. The V and J genes are TRBV4-2 and TRBJ2-5; 9 positions agree with TRBD1. The J segment lost 0 bases and the V segment lost 4 bases, leaving 12 bases of the junction unmatched. The CDR3 spans 18 residues. Looked up from germline, CDR1 is LGHNA and CDR2 is YNFKEQ.

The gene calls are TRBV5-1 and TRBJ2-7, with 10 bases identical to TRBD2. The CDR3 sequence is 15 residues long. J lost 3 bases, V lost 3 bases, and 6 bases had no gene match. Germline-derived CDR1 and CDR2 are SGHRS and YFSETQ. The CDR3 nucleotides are TGCGCCAGCAGCTCCTCACTAGCGGGGATCTACGAGCAGTACTTC. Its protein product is CASSSSLAGIYEQYF. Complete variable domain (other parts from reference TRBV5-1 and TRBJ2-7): KAGVTQTPRYLIKTRGQQVTLSCSPISGHRSVSWYQQTPGQGLQFLFEYFSETQRNKGNFPGRFSGRQFSNSRSEMNVSTLELGDSALYLCASSSSLAGIYEQYFGPGTRLTVT.

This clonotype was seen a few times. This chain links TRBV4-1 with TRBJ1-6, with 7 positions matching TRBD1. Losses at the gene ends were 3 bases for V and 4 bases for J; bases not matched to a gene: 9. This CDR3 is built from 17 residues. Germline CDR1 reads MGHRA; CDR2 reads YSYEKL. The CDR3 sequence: CASSHHTGVKYNSPLHF. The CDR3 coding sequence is TGCGCCAGCAGCCACCATACAGGGGTAAAGTATAATTCACCCCTCCACTTT.

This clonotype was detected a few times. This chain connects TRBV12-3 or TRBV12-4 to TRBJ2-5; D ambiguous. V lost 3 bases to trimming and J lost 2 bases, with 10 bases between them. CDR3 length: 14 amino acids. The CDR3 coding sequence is TGTGCCAGCAGTTTCAGGCAGCCACAAGAGACCCAGTACTTC. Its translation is CASSFRQPQETQYF.

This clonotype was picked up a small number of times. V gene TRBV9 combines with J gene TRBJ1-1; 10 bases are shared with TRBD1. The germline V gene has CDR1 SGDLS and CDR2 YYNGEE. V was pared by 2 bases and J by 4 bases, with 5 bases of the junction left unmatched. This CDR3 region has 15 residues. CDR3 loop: CASSVGQGVRTEAFF. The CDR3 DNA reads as TGTGCCAGCAGCGTCGGACAGGGGGTTCGCACTGAAGCTTTCTTT.

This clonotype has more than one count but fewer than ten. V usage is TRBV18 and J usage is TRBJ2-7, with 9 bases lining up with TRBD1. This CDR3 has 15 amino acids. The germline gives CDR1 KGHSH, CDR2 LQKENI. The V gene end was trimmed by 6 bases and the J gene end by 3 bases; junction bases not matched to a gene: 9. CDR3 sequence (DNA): TGTGCCAGCTCCCTGGGAGGACAGGGGCACTACGAGCAGTACTTC. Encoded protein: CASSLGGQGHYEQYF.

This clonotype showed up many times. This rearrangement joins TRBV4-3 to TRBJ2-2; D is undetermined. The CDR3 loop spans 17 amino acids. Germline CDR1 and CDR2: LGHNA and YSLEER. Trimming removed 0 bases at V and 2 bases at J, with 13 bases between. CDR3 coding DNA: TGCGCCAGCAGCCAAGAATCTAGGTGGAAAAACACCGGGGAGCTGTTTTTT. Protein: CASSQESRWKNTGELFF.

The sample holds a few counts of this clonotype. DNA for the CDR3: TGTGCCAGCAGCAAGGGAGGGGGCCGGGTGACCCAGTACTTC. Its protein is CASSKGGGRVTQYF. The gene calls are TRBV7-2 and TRBJ2-5, with D perhaps assigned TRBD1 or TRBD2 (7 bases each). Per germline, CDR1 SGHTA and CDR2 FQGNSA. With 5 bases removed from V and 7 bases from J, the gap between germline ends came to 17 bases. The CDR3 extends over 14 amino acids.

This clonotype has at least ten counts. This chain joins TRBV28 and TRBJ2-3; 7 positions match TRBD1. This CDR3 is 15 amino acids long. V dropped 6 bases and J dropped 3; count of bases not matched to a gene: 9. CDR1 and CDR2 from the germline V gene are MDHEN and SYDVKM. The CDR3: CASSEIQGKTDTQYF. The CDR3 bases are TGTGCCAGCAGCGAGATACAGGGGAAGACAGATACGCAGTATTTT.

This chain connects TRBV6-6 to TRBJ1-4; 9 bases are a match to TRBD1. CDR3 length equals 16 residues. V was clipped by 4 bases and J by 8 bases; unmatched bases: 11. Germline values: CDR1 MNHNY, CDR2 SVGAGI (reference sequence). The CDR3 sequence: CASSLGTGWMTEKLFF. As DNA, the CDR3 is TGTGCCAGCAGTTTAGGGACAGGGTGGATGACGGAAAAACTGTTTTTT.

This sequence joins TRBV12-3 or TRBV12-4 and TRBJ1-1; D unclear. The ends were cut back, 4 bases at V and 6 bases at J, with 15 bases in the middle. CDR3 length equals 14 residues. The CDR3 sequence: CASSWGASWAEAFF. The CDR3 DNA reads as TGTGCCAGCAGTTGGGGAGCCTCCTGGGCTGAAGCTTTCTTT.